This T cell receptor (beta chain) was captured by sequencing in a study of post-analysis software for immune sequencing data. Study-wide context: The courses of disease that were included comprised relapsing-remitting, secondary progressive and progressive-relapsing multiple sclerosis.

Germline V gene data show CDR1 as MNHNY and CDR2 as SVGAGI (reference sequence). The CDR3 spans 15 residues. V was trimmed by 2 bases and J by 2 bases, leaving 10 bases between them. Whole-study results and caveats: TRBV5-6, TRBV5-1 and TRBV20-1 were among about 5 TRBV segments more frequent in patients than controls.

TCR beta cDNA libraries had unique molecular identifiers. Input populations of about 0.85 to 11 million T cells gave rise to about 480,000 cDNA molecules. TCRdb itself ran the PCR reads through MiXCR, one entry per CDR3 protein. The top ten clones hold about 12% of a sample with about 460,000 distinct CDR3 sequences, approximately 45% of them seen once. This clonotype turned up a few times. Its specificity is not known. The chain has TRBV6-6 and TRBJ2-1; a weak D match, TRBD2 (5 bases). Material for sequencing was blood. This clonotype was sampled from a girl between 5 and 17 years old with multiple sclerosis. The CDR3 loop reads CASSYKEVPYNEQFF. The CDR3 coding sequence is TGTGCCAGCAGTTACAAGGAGGTTCCCTACAATGAGCAGTTCTTC.